This T cell receptor (beta chain) was recovered during a study of blood T cell repertoires in COVID-19. Overall study: PBMCs, B-cell-depleted T cells, or T cells were the source of the cDNA or gDNA that made up the material.

CDR1 and CDR2 from the germline V gene are ENHRY and SYGVKD. This CDR3 comprises 14 residues. The V and J ends lost 10 bases and 0 bases, in that order; junction bases with no gene match: 9. Repertoires were generated with immunoSEQ multiplex PCR, while TCRdb's copy carries only in-frame clones and drops some. The table includes more than 110,000 clones, roughly 73% detected once. Sequencing was performed on peripheral blood. The genes are TRBV10-3 and TRBJ2-7; 7 positions match TRBD2. The TCR originated in a woman between 50 and 59 years old with active or convalescent COVID-19. For the CDR3, the DNA is TGTGCCACCCTGGCTAGCGGCAGCTCCTACGAGCAGTACTTC. Translation: CATLASGSSYEQYF.